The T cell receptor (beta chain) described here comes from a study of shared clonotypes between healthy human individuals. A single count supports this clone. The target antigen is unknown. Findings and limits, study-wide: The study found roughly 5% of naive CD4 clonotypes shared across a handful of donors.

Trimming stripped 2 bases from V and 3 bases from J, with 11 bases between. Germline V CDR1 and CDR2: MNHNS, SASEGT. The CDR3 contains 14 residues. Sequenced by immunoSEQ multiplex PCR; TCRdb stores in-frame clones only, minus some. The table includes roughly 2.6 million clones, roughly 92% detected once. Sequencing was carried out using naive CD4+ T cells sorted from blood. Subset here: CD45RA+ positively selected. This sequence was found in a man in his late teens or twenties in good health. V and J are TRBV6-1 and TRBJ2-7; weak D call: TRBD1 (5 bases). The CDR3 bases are TGTGCCAGCAGTGAATGGCAGGGTCTCTACGAGCAGTACTTC. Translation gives CASSEWQGLYEQYF.